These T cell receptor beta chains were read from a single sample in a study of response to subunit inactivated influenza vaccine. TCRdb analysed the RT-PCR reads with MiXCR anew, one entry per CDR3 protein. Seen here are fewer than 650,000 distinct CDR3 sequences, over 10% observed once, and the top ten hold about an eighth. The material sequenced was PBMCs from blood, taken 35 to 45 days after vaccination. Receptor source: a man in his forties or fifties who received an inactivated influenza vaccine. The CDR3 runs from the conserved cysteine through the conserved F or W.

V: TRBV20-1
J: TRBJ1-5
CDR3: CSAVDPRGNQPQHF

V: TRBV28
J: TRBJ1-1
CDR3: CASSHLGERAFF

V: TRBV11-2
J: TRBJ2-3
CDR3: CASSLGLATGRTADTQYF

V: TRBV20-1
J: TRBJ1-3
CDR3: CSAPLEGTGNTIYF

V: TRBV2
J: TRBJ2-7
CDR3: CASSGMTSSYEQYF

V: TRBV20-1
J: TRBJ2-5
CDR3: CSAHYSEETQYF

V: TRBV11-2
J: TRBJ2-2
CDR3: CASSLITTGELFF

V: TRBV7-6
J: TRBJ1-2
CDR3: CASSRWVGENGYTF

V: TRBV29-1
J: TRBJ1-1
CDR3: CSVLKVGDRGRTEAFF

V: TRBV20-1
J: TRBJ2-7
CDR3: CSAREYGTYEQYF

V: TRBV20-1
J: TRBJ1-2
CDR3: CSGGQGVNYGYTF

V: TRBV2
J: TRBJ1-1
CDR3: CASSRDSVMNTEAFF

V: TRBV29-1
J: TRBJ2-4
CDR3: CSVVVRTAKNIQYF

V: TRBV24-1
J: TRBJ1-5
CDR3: CATSDVGEQPQHF

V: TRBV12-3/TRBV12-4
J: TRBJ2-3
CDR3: CASSLSGTSGRADTQYF

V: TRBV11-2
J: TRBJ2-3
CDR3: CASRTYVSGATSTDTQYF

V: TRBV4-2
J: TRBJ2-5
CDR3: CACSQQGQGTETQYF

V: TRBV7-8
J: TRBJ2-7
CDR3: CASTNRTGPYEQYF

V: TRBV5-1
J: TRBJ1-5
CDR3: CASSLSSPNQPQHF

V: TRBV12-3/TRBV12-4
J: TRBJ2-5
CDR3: CASSFDRVLETQYF

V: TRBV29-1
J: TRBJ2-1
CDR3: CSVVKQGIGFSNEQFF

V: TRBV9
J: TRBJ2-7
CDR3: CASSVGTGDYEQYF

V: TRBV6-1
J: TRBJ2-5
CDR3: CASSRGELQETQYF

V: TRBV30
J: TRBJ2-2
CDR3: CAWSVLLGELFF

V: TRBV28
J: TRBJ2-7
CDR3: CASSYSLRGAYSYEQYF

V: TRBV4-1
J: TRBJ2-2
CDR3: CASSQEGRLARHRELFF

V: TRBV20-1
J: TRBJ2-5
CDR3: CSARDGTGAGETQYF

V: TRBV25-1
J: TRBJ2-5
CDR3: CASGSGEVEETQYF

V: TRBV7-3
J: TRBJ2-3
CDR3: CASSLTRVVTDTQYF

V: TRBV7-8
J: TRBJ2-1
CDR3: CASSLVGGTPGQQFF

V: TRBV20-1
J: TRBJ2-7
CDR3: CSAMGRGAAQLKQYF

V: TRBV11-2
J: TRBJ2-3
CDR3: CASSLGPNKRGAHTDTQYF

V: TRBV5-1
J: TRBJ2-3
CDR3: CASSLALGALAGEADTQYF

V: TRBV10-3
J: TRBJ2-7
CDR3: CAISRGPGLAYEQYF

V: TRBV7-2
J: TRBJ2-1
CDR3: CASSFGLAGSGEQFF

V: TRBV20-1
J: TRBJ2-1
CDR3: CSARSSGSGFEQFF

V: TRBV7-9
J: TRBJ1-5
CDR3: CASSLATGANQPQHF

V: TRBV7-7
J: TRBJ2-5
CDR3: CATSPGQGWGETQYF

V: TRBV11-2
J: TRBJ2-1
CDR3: CASSLAGRLSRQFF

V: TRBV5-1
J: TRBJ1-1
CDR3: CASTPSGGNTEAFF

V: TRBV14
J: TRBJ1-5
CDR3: CASSHHSSGNQPQHF

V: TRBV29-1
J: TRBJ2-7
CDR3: CSVGPRGLNEQYF

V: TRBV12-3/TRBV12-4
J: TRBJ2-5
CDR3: CASSLSSWGFQETQYF

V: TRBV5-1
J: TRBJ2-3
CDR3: CASSSGLDLISTDTQYF

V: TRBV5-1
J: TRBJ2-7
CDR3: CASSLAGTGYHEQYF

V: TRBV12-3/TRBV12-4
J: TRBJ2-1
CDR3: CASSSGRVDNEQFF

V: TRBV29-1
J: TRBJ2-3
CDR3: CSHGRLSTDTQYF